The T cell receptor beta chain under discussion was sequenced for a study of regulatory T cells in long-lasting Graves disease. General study points: When disease was persistent, TRBV28, TRBJ1-2 and TRBJ2-5 were the favored segments.

The sample holds many counts of this clonotype. Its matching antigen is unknown. Time point: persistent/refractory GD, antithyroid drugs over 5 years with positive TRAb. PBMC-extracted RNA yielded the TCR library. American Thyroid Association guidelines defined how Graves' disease was diagnosed. The trim removed 5 bases at V and 1 base at J, leaving 4 bases unmatched. The CDR3 covers 14 residues. The germline gives CDR1 SGHRS, CDR2 YFSETQ. Assembly of TCR beta libraries relied on iRepertoire HTBI primers together with Arm-PCR of CDR3 regions. Authors' methods: The study identified 55 to 80 TRBV and some 15 TRBJ segments across samples. Via MiXCR, TCRdb re-called the multiplex PCR reads, giving one row per CDR3 protein. None of the V and J calls come from the authors' own analysis; TCRdb made them. This sample has hundreds of thousands of distinct CDR3 sequences, with roughly 20% found just once.

The material was peripheral blood mononuclear cells (PBMCs), obtained when the disease was refractory, from a patient treated with antithyroid drugs. The sequence was collected from a female donor with Graves disease. The J gene is TRBJ1-1, the V gene TRBV5-1, with TRBD1 identical over 8 bases. The CDR3 DNA reads TGCGCCAGCAGACCTGGACAGGGGAACACTGAAGCTTTCTTT. Its protein product is CASRPGQGNTEAFF.